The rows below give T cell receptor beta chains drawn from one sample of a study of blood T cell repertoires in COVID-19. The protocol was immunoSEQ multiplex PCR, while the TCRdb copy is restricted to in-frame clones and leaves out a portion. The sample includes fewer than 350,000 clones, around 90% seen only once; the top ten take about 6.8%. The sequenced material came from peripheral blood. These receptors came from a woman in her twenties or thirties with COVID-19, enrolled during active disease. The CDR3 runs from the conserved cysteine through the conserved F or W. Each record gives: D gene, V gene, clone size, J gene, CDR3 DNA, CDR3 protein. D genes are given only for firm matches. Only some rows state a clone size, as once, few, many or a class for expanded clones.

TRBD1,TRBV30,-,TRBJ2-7,TGTGCCTGGACCCGGGACAGGGGTTTCGAGCAGTACTTC,CAWTRDRGFEQYF
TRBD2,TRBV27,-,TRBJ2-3,TGTGCCAGCAGGCGGGGGATAGGGACAGATACGCAGTATTTT,CASRRGIGTDTQYF
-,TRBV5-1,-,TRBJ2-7,TGCGCCAGCAGCTTGGCAGGACTGTCAGAGCAGTACTTC,CASSLAGLSEQYF
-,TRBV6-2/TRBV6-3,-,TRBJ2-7,TGTGCCAGCAGTTACTCGCGGGTTCGTGGTGAGTACGAGCAGTACTTC,CASSYSRVRGEYEQYF
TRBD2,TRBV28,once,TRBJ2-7,TGTGCCAGCAGCAAGCGGGAGGCCCTCTCCTACGAGCAGTACTTC,CASSKREALSYEQYF
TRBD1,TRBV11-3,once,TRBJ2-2,TGTGCCAGCAGATCAGGGGGCGAGTCCGGGGAGCTGTTTTTT,CASRSGGESGELFF
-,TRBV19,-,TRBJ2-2,TGTGCCAGTAGTATAGGGGGGAGGACTTCAGGGGAGCTGTTTTTT,CASSIGGRTSGELFF
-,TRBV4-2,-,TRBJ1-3,TGTGCCAGCAGCCAATCAGGGGCTGGAAACACCATATATTTT,CASSQSGAGNTIYF
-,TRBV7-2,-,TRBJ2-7,TGTGCCAGCAGCTCAAGAGACACCGGCCACGAGCAGTACTTC,CASSSRDTGHEQYF
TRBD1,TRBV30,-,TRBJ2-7,TGTGCCTGGAGGGGACAGGGTGGCTACGAGCAGTACTTC,CAWRGQGGYEQYF
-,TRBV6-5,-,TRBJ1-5,TGTGCCACTGAAAAGGGGTCAGTTGATCAGCCCCAGCATTTT,CATEKGSVDQPQHF
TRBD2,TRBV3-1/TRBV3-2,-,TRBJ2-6,TGTGCCAGCAGCCAAGTTTCGGGAGGGTACCAGGGGCCTGGGGCCAACGTCCTGACTTTC,CASSQVSGGYQGPGANVLTF